These 8 T cell receptor beta chains were sequenced from one sample in a study of cytomegalovirus exposure and HLA in healthy donors (dated by TCRdb to 2017 to 2019). Receptors were amplified or captured by the immunoSEQ multiplex PCR assay. A mixture of 60 forward primers for TCR Vbeta segments and 13 reverse primers for TCR Jbeta segments was used in the multiplex PCR. Sourced from immuneACCESS, this table was stored by TCRdb with only in-frame sequences that have V and J called. A share of the clones is absent; for the studies checked, an unresolved V gene accounts for under half, and the remainder has no known explanation. The sample table records tens of thousands of clones. 8% to 13% of the sample is taken by the ten largest. Material: PBMCs. The receptors derive from a woman aged 45 to 65 in good health and CMV-seropositive.

This chain joins TRBV18 and TRBJ1-2; D is unresolved. V shed 3 bases and J shed 5 bases, with 10 bases lying between them. The CDR3 length is 13 residues. Germline values: CDR1 KGHSH, CDR2 LQKENI. CDR3 residues: CASSPATEYGYTF. The CDR3 DNA reads as TGTGCCAGCTCACCTGCGACTGAGTATGGCTACACCTTC.

The chain has TRBV7-6 and TRBJ1-1; a possible D gene is TRBD1 (5 bases). Germline V CDR1 and CDR2: SGHVS, FNYEAQ. The length of the CDR3 is 13 residues. V lost 4 bases and J lost 12, with 18 bases in between. CDR3: CASSSTGGGETFF. The CDR3 DNA is TGTGCCAGCAGCTCGACTGGCGGGGGGGAAACTTTCTTT.

This chain links TRBV25-1 with TRBJ2-7, with D perhaps matching TRBD2 (6 bases). Trimming pared 2 bases from V and 3 bases from J, leaving 11 bases between. Germline V gene lookup returns CDR1 MGHDK and CDR2 SYGVNS. The CDR3 is 14 amino acids. Here the CDR3 reads CASSEGGSFYEQYF. The CDR3 DNA sequence: TGTGCCAGCAGTGAAGGGGGGAGTTTCTACGAGCAGTACTTC.

V is TRBV19 and J is TRBJ2-5; TRBD1 agrees at 8 bases. Losses at the gene ends were 10 bases for V and 5 bases for J; bases not matched to a gene: 12. This CDR3 region has 14 residues. CDR1 is LNHDA and CDR2 is SQIVND in the germline V gene (reference sequence). The CDR3 sequence is CATRPGGTGETQYF. The CDR3, as DNA: TGTGCCACCCGCCCAGGGGGCACAGGGGAGACCCAGTACTTC.

CDR3 residues: CASSPGTGGVGEQYF. CDR3 nucleotide sequence: TGTGCCAGCAGCCCCGGGACAGGGGGTGTGGGGGAGCAGTACTTC. The chain uses TRBV7-8 and TRBJ2-7, with 11 bases lining up with TRBD1. This CDR3 has 15 residues. Germline V CDR1 and CDR2: SGHVS, FQNEAQ. The ends lost 5 bases at V and 7 bases at J; junction bases unmatched: 10.

The chain couples TRBV19 to TRBJ2-1; TRBD2 matches at 13 bases. This CDR3 region has 15 residues. V was pared by 7 bases and J by 5 bases, with 5 bases of the junction left unmatched. From germline, CDR1 is LNHDA and CDR2 SQIVND (reference sequence). The CDR3 region is CASTPTSGRNNEQFF. Written as DNA, the CDR3 is TGTGCCAGTACCCCGACTAGCGGGAGGAACAATGAGCAGTTCTTC. Using reference TRBV19 and TRBJ2-1 for the parts outside the CDR3, the full variable domain is DGGITQSPKYLFRKEGQNVTLSCEQNLNHDAMYWYRQDPGQGLRLIYYSQIVNDFQKGDIAEGYSVSREKKESFPLTVTSAQKNPTAFYLCASTPTSGRNNEQFFGPGTRLTVL.

The chain is built from TRBV5-6 and TRBJ2-5; D ambiguous. Germline CDR1 reads SGHDT; CDR2 reads YYEEEE. V lost 5 bases to trimming and J lost 5 bases, with 13 bases between them. The CDR3 covers 13 residues. The DNA of the CDR3 is TGTGCCAGCAGATTCTATTCGCGCGAGACCCAGTACTTC. Its translation is CASRFYSRETQYF.

The chain joins TRBV5-1 to TRBJ2-1, with 10 bases aligning to TRBD2. The ends lost 6 bases at V and 7 bases at J; junction bases unmatched: 10. There are 15 residues in the CDR3. Germline V gene data show CDR1 as SGHRS and CDR2 as YFSETQ. The CDR3 DNA reads TGCGCCAGCACTGACGGGACTAGCGTAGGGAATGAGCAGTTCTTC. Translation gives CASTDGTSVGNEQFF.